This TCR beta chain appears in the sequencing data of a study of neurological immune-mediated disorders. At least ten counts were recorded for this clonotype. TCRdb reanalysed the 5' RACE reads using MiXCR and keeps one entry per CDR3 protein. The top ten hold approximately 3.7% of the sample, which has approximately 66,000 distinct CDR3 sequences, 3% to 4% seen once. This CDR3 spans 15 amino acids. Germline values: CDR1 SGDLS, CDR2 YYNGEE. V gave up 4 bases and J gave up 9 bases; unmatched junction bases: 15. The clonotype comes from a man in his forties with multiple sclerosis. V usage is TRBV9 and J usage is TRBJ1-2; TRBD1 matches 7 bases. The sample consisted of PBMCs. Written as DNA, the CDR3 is TGTGCCAGCAGCTCAGTGGGACAGCTATCATTGAGCTACACCTTC. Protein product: CASSSVGQLSLSYTF. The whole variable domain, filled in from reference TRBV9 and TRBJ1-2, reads DSGVTQTPKHLITATGQRVTLRCSPRSGDLSVYWYQQSLDQGLQFLIQYYNGEERAKGNILERFSAQQFPDLHSELNLSSLELGDSALYFCASSSVGQLSLSYTFGSGTRLTVV.